What follows describes a single T cell receptor (beta chain). Its antigen is undetermined. This record belongs to a study of esophageal squamous cell carcinoma under preoperative chemotherapy. TCRdb reprocessed the PCR reads with MiXCR, giving one entry per CDR3 protein. The table records about 32,000 distinct CDR3 sequences, roughly 52% of them present only once. Findings of the study overall: Abundant clones tended to shrink rather than expand after paclitaxel-nedaplatin. After chemotherapy, TCR diversity rose significantly in peripheral T cells but not in tumor-infiltrating lymphocytes.

CDR1 and CDR2 from the germline V gene are SGHTA and FQGNSA. Trimming pared 8 bases from V and 8 bases from J, leaving 27 bases between. The CDR3 totals 16 residues. Noted time point: after preoperative PTX-NDP chemotherapy. This material was acquired from a patient given preoperative chemotherapy. The chain is built from TRBV7-2 and TRBJ2-5; possibly TRBD1 or TRBD2 for D (6 bases each). The source is a human donor with esophageal squamous cell carcinoma. The donor label of this sample is uncertain. The CDR3 region is CASGGLGGGDTDTQYF. The CDR3 coding sequence is TGTGCCAGCGGGGGGCTCGGGGGCGGTGACACAGATACCCAGTACTTC.